A single sample gave rise to the 20 T cell receptor beta chains below, sequenced in a study of T cell repertoires in cytomegalovirus infection (dated by TCRdb to the late 2010s). The instrument was an Illumina HiSeq 1500. The public reads were reanalyzed by TCRdb: fastp trimming at Q25, MiXCR alignment, in-frame beta chains only. All rows with the same CDR3 protein become a single entry with the most common DNA and genes. The sample table contains some 150,000 distinct CDR3 sequences; only one count was recorded for about 6.5% of them. About 20% of the sample is held by the ten biggest clonotypes. Sequenced sample: PBMCs. The origin of the receptors is a human donor in good health (CMV status not recorded). Some clones in this sample may be carry-over from other donors' samples.

This clonotype was observed at least ten times. The chain links TRBV10-3 to TRBJ2-3, with TRBD1 identical over 7 bases. V trimming: 7 bases; J trimming: 3 bases; junction bases outside the gene matches: 7. CDR3 length equals 14 residues. Germline-derived CDR1 and CDR2 are ENHRY and SYGVKD. The CDR3 spells CAIKGAFRTDTQYF. The CDR3 region has the DNA TGTGCCATCAAGGGGGCTTTTAGGACAGATACGCAGTATTTT.

This clonotype was detected ten times or more. The chain couples TRBV3-1 to TRBJ2-7, with D tentatively TRBD1 (5 bases). This CDR3 is 14 amino acids long. The germline gives CDR1 LGHDT, CDR2 YNNKEL (reference sequence). Trimming removed 1 base from V and 2 bases from J, with 9 bases in between. The CDR3 DNA is TGTGCCAGCAGCCAAGGCAGGGCCGCCTACGAGCAGTACTTC. Encoded protein: CASSQGRAAYEQYF.

This clonotype was seen at least ten times. The chain couples TRBV7-3 to TRBJ1-2; no reliable D call. CDR1 is SGHTA and CDR2 is FQGTGA in the germline V gene. Trimming removed 5 bases at V and 8 bases at J, with 18 bases between. This CDR3 has 14 amino acids. CDR3 bases: TGTGCCAGCAGCCCGCCGGGAGCAGACCGAGGCTACACCTTC. Translated: CASSPPGADRGYTF.

Ten or more counts support this clonotype. V gene TRBV28 combines with J gene TRBJ2-5, with TRBD2 matching over 13 bases. Trimming took 8 bases from V and 2 from J; bases not matched to a gene: 8. The CDR3 sequence is 16 residues long. Germline V gene lookup returns CDR1 MDHEN and CDR2 SYDVKM. CDR3 nucleotide sequence: TGTGCCAGCGGTGGGACTAGCGGGGAGTTACAAGAGACCCAGTACTTC. Translated, it gives CASGGTSGELQETQYF.

The chain combines TRBV28 with TRBJ2-7; D call uncertain. Germline values: CDR1 MDHEN, CDR2 SYDVKM. The CDR3 spans 13 residues. With 7 bases removed from V and 4 bases from J, the gap between germline ends came to 14 bases. CDR3 coding DNA: TGTGCCAGCACCCGACGGAGTGTTTACGAGCAGTACTTC. It translates to CASTRRSVYEQYF.

This clonotype was detected ten times or more. The V gene is TRBV28, the J gene TRBJ1-1; D is undetermined. This CDR3 is 16 amino acids long. CDR1 and CDR2 from the germline V gene are MDHEN and SYDVKM. V lost 2 bases to trimming and J lost 2 bases, with 15 bases between them. The CDR3 sequence is CASSLSPPGANTEAFF. As DNA, the CDR3 is TGTGCCAGCAGTTTAAGCCCCCCGGGAGCAAACACTGAAGCTTTCTTT.

This clonotype was found a few times. The gene calls are TRBV28 and TRBJ2-1; 12 nucleotides align to TRBD2. The CDR3 has 15 residues. V shed 7 bases and J 6 bases; nucleotides not matched to a gene: 7. CDR1 is MDHEN, CDR2 SYDVKM, per germline. The DNA of the CDR3 is TGTGCCAGCATCCAGACTAGCGGGGGAGGCAATGAGCAGTTCTTC. This encodes CASIQTSGGGNEQFF.

V gene TRBV9 combines with J gene TRBJ2-1, with a possible D match to TRBD1 (5 bases). V was clipped by 3 bases and J by 6 bases, with 10 bases between them. CDR3 length equals 13 residues. Germline loops: CDR1 SGDLS, CDR2 YYNGEE. Written as DNA, the CDR3 is TGTGCCAGCAGCGCCCTGCAGGGCAATGAGCAGTTCTTC. As protein: CASSALQGNEQFF.

This clonotype was picked up many times. This chain connects TRBV28 to TRBJ2-4, with 7 positions matching TRBD1. The CDR3 is 16 amino acids. V shed 6 bases and J 1 base; nucleotides not matched to a gene: 9. Germline V lookup: CDR1 MDHEN, CDR2 SYDVKM. CDR3 in DNA: TGTGCCAGCAGGCGACAGGGCAGAGAGGCCAAAAACATTCAGTACTTC. Its protein is CASRRQGREAKNIQYF.

Comments on this clonotype: This may arise from a read error, as a much more abundant clone is one base away. The rearrangement uses TRBV3-1 and TRBJ2-7, with a weak D call TRBD1 (6 bases). Germline-derived CDR1 and CDR2 are LGHDT and YNNKEL (reference sequence). This CDR3 has 14 amino acids. V was pared by 1 base and J by 4 bases, with 11 bases between. CDR3 bases: TGTGCCAGCAGCCAAGGGACAGTAGTTTACGAGCAGTACTTC. Amino acids: CASSQGTVVYEQYF.

The rearrangement uses TRBV28 and TRBJ1-5; D is unresolved. Germline V lookup: CDR1 MDHEN, CDR2 SYDVKM. This CDR3 spans 14 amino acids. V was clipped by 2 bases and J by 5 bases, with 10 bases between them. The CDR3 sequence: CASSLAVEDQPQHF. The CDR3 DNA sequence: TGTGCCAGCAGTTTAGCTGTTGAGGATCAGCCCCAGCATTTT. The whole variable domain, remainder taken from reference TRBV28 and TRBJ1-5, is DVKVTQSSRYLVKRTGEKVFLECVQDMDHENMFWYRQDPGLGLRLIYFSYDVKMKEKGDIPEGYSVSREKKERFSLILESASTNQTSMYLCASSLAVEDQPQHFGDGTRLSIL.

The gene calls are TRBV7-9 and TRBJ1-4; the D is unclear. Germline-derived CDR1 and CDR2 are SEHNR and FQNEAQ (reference sequence). Trimming removed 0 bases from V and 5 bases from J, with 16 bases in between. This CDR3 has 17 amino acids. The CDR3 DNA follows: TGTGCCAGCAGCTTAGCGGGTCTCCCGGGCCGAAATGAAAAACTGTTTTTT. Protein: CASSLAGLPGRNEKLFF.

The chain recombines TRBV12-3 or TRBV12-4 with TRBJ1-2; D not certain. The ends were cut back, 2 bases at V and 3 bases at J, with 10 bases in the middle. CDR3 size: 14 residues. The chain's CDR3 is CASSLRPADYGYTF. DNA for the CDR3: TGTGCCAGCAGTTTAAGGCCAGCGGACTATGGCTACACCTTC.

At least ten counts were recorded for this clonotype. V is TRBV7-2 and J is TRBJ2-1; 11 positions match TRBD2. Looked up from germline, CDR1 is SGHTA and CDR2 is FQGNSA. CDR3 length equals 15 residues. V was clipped by 0 bases and J by 5 bases; unmatched bases: 0. CDR3 DNA sequence: TGTGCCAGCAGCTTAGCGGGACTAGCGGACAATGAGCAGTTCTTC. This translates into CASSLAGLADNEQFF. Filled out from reference TRBV7-2 and TRBJ2-1, the complete variable domain reads GAGVSQSPSNKVTEKGKDVELRCDPISGHTALYWYRQSLGQGLEFLIYFQGNSAPDKSGLPSDRFSAERTGGSVSTLTIQRTQQEDSAVYLCASSLAGLADNEQFFGPGTRLTVL.

In this sample, this clonotype turned up a few times. The V call is TRBV19, the J call TRBJ1-5; D remains ambiguous. The V gene lost 0 bases and the J gene lost 8 bases, with 8 bases spanning the gap. CDR1 and CDR2 (germline): LNHDA, SQIVND (reference sequence). This CDR3 contains 13 residues. CDR3 residues: CASSIDRSEPQHF. The CDR3 DNA reads as TGTGCCAGTAGTATAGACCGCTCGGAGCCCCAGCATTTT.

This clonotype was counted once. The J gene is TRBJ1-1, the V gene TRBV19; TRBD1 is a possible D gene (5 bases). The germline V gene encodes CDR1 LNHDA and CDR2 SQIVND (reference sequence). The CDR3 covers 14 residues. V was clipped by 4 bases and J by 6 bases, with 15 bases between them. CDR3 nucleotide sequence: TGTGCCAGTAGTAGTCCCCAGGGTAGAGCTGAAGCTTTCTTT. Translated, it gives CASSSPQGRAEAFF.

The table lists this clonotype with many counts. The chain couples TRBV9 to TRBJ1-1; a weak D match, TRBD1 (5 bases). Germline assignment: CDR1 SGDLS and CDR2 YYNGEE. This CDR3 is built from 14 residues. Trimming took off 3 bases at V and 8 bases at J, with 17 bases between the two ends. The CDR3 region is CASSGEQVWGEAFF. The DNA of the CDR3 is TGTGCCAGCAGCGGAGAACAGGTGTGGGGGGAAGCTTTCTTT.

The gene calls are TRBV2 and TRBJ1-4; perhaps TRBD1 as D (5 bases). Trimming shortened V by 4 bases and J by 6 bases, and 15 bases separated the two germline ends. This CDR3 contains 15 residues. Germline values: CDR1 SNHLY, CDR2 FYNNEI. The CDR3, as DNA: TGTGCCAGCAGTGCAAGACAGCTGGAAGATGAAAAACTGTTTTTT. Amino acid sequence: CASSARQLEDEKLFF.

This sequence joins TRBV9 and TRBJ2-1; maybe TRBD2 (5 bases). Germline V CDR1 and CDR2: SGDLS, YYNGEE. The CDR3 has 13 residues. Trimming shortened V by 3 bases and J by 6 bases, and 10 bases separated the two germline ends. CDR3 DNA: TGTGCCAGCAGCGCCCATCGGGGCAATGAGCAGTTCTTC. Amino acid sequence: CASSAHRGNEQFF.

Details on this clonotype: Since a much larger clone is just one base distant, this may be a read error. The CDR3 loop is CASSFANTGEPFF. For the CDR3, the DNA is TGTGCCAGCAGCTTCGCGAACACCGGGGAGCCGTTTTTT. The V call is TRBV11-3, the J call TRBJ2-2, with D perhaps matching TRBD2 (5 bases). The CDR3 is made up of 13 amino acids. Germline V gives CDR1 SGHNT, CDR2 YENEEA.